This T cell receptor (beta chain) was found in a study of blood T cell repertoires in COVID-19. About the research overall: The samples span acute and convalescent COVID-19 from the United States, Italy and Spain. PBMCs, B-cell-depleted T cells, or T cells provided the cDNA or gDNA that made up the material.

The V and J ends lost 10 bases and 4 bases, in that order; junction bases with no gene match: 3. Germline lookup yields CDR1 MDHEN and CDR2 SYDVKM. The CDR3 length is 12 residues. Per the original methods: Reference gene primers were amplified, and this amplification served to estimate nucleated cell counts. The method was immunoSEQ multiplex PCR; TCRdb's version includes in-frame clones alone and lacks a portion of them. V and J calls and clone size follow that table, whereas D and trimming were derived from the DNA. Found here are about 360,000 clones, around nine tenths of them singletons; the top ten hold around 2.9%.

The specimen sequenced was peripheral blood. This TCR derives from a human donor in a cohort sampled during active COVID-19. The chain couples TRBV28 to TRBJ1-2, with TRBD1 matching 10 bases. The CDR3 DNA follows: TGTGCCACGACAGGGGGCGCCTATGGCTACACCTTC. Protein sequence: CATTGGAYGYTF.